These T cell receptor beta chains were read from a single sample in a study of blood T cells in healthy people across ages. TCRdb ran MiXCR on the 5' RACE reads and lists one entry per CDR3 protein. The top ten hold 15% of the sample, which has approximately 700,000 distinct CDR3 sequences, approximately 31% seen once. Input material: blood. These receptors all stem from an elderly woman in good health. Both conserved end residues are part of each CDR3. Fields, in order: clone size, D gene, V gene, J gene, CDR3 DNA, CDR3 protein. A D gene is named only where the DNA matches it firmly. Not all rows give a size; the values are once, few, many and, for expanded clones, a class.

many	TRBD2	TRBV7-2	TRBJ2-3	TGTGCCAGCAGCTTAAGGGGGAGGGCTAGCGGGGCCGCTAGCACAGATACGCAGTATTTT	CASSLRGRASGAASTDTQYF
many	NA	TRBV5-1	TRBJ1-1	TGCGCCAGCAGCAAACAACGAAAGGACACTGAAGCTTTCTTT	CASSKQRKDTEAFF
NA	TRBD2	TRBV6-2/TRBV6-3	TRBJ2-7	TGTGCCAGCAGTCGGGGGGGCTGGGGCTCCTACGAGCAGTACTTC	CASSRGGWGSYEQYF
many	TRBD1	TRBV18	TRBJ2-5	TGTGCCAGCTCACAACGACAGGGGGCTGAGACCCAGTACTTC	CASSQRQGAETQYF
many	TRBD2	TRBV27	TRBJ2-1	TGTGCCAGCAGTCCCCTAGCGGGGGCTATCGATGAGCAGTTCTTC	CASSPLAGAIDEQFF
few	NA	TRBV5-8	TRBJ1-1	TGTGCCAGCAGCTTGTGGGTCAGGCCGAACACTGAAGCTTTCTTT	CASSLWVRPNTEAFF
few	NA	TRBV29-1	TRBJ2-7	TGCAGCGTTGAAGGGGACGAGCAGTACTTC	CSVEGDEQYF
few	TRBD1	TRBV6-6	TRBJ1-1	TGTGCCAGCAGTTCCCCCCGGGGACAGGGAACTGAAGCTTTCTTT	CASSSPRGQGTEAFF
many	NA	TRBV7-6	TRBJ2-7	TGTGCCAGCAGCTTAGTTGCGGAGTTGGGGGGCGAGCAGTACTTC	CASSLVAELGGEQYF
many	NA	TRBV20-1	TRBJ2-4	TGCAGTGCCTCGTCGCCCCAACAGGGCTGGGGGGCCAAAAACATTCAGTACTTC	CSASSPQQGWGAKNIQYF
NA	NA	TRBV5-6	TRBJ1-1	TGTGCCAGCAGCTCCCCCGTGGGGGGCTACACTGAAGCTTTCTTT	CASSSPVGGYTEAFF
NA	NA	TRBV7-9	TRBJ2-5	TGTGCCAGCAGCCCCGTCCTGGGGAGAAACCAAGAGACCCAGTACTTC	CASSPVLGRNQETQYF
many	NA	TRBV4-1	TRBJ1-5	TGCGCCAGCAGCCAAGCGTCAACCTATAGCAATCAGCCCCAGCATTTT	CASSQASTYSNQPQHF
NA	TRBD1	TRBV2	TRBJ1-5	TGTGCCAGCAGTGACTCTCAGGGGGCCCAGCCCCAGCATTTT	CASSDSQGAQPQHF
NA	NA	TRBV12-3/TRBV12-4	TRBJ2-3	TGTGCCAGCAGTTTCAGGGATTCAGATACGCAGTATTTT	CASSFRDSDTQYF
many	TRBD1	TRBV14	TRBJ2-7	TGTGCCAGCAGCCAGGGATGGGGTTGGGGGACAGGAACTTACGAGCAGTACTTC	CASSQGWGWGTGTYEQYF
few	NA	TRBV15	TRBJ1-4	TGTGCCACCAGCAGATACCGGGACGGTGAAAAACTGTTTTTT	CATSRYRDGEKLFF
few	TRBD1	TRBV5-1	TRBJ2-3	TGCGCCGGCAGCTTGGGGGACAGGGTGGTAGATACGCAGTATTTT	CAGSLGDRVVDTQYF
NA	NA	TRBV20-1	TRBJ2-7	TGCAGTGCTGATAACCGGGACAACTCCTGCGAGCAGTACTTC	CSADNRDNSCEQYF
NA	NA	TRBV6-1	TRBJ1-2	TGTGCCAGCGGTAGAACAGTGACCGAATCCGCTAACTATGGCTACACCTTC	CASGRTVTESANYGYTF
many	NA	TRBV5-5	TRBJ2-6	TGTGCCAGCAGCTTTGCGTACTCTGGGGCCAACGTCCTGACTTTC	CASSFAYSGANVLTF
NA	NA	TRBV28	TRBJ1-2	TGTGCCAGCAGTTCGTCTGGGGAAAACTATGGCTACACCTTC	CASSSSGENYGYTF